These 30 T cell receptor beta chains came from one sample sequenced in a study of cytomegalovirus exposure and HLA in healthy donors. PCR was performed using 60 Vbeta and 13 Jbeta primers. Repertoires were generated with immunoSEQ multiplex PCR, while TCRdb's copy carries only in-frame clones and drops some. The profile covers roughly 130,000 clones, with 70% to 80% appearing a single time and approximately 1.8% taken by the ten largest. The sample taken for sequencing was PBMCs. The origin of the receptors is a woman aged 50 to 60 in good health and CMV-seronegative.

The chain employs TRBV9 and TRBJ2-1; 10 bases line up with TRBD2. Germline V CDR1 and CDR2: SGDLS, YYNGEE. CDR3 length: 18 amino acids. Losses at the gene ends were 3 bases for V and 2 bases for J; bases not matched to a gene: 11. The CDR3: CASSAPGLAGATYNEQFF. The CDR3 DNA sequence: TGTGCCAGCAGCGCCCCGGGGCTAGCGGGGGCAACCTACAATGAGCAGTTCTTC.

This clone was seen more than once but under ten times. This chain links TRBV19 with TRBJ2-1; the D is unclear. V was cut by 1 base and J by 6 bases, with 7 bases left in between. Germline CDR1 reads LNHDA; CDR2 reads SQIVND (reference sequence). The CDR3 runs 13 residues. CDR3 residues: CASSIALSNEQFF. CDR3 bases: TGTGCCAGTAGTATAGCGCTATCCAATGAGCAGTTCTTC.

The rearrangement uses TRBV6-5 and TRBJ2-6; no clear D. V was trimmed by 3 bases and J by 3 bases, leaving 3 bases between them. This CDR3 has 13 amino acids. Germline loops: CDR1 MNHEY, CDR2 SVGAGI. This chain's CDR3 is CASSYYGANVLTF. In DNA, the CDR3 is TGTGCCAGCAGTTATTATGGGGCCAACGTCCTGACTTTC.

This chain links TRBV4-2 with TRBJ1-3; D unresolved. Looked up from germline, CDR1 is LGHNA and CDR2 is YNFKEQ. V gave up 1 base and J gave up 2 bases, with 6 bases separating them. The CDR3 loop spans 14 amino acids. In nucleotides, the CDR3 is TGTGCCAGCAGCCAAGCAGTTCCTGGAAACACCATATATTTT. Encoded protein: CASSQAVPGNTIYF.

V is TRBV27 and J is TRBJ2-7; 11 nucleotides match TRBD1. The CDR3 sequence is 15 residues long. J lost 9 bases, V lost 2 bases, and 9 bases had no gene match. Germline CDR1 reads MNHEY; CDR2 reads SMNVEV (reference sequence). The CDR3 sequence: CASSLPKWTGGRQYF. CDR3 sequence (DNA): TGTGCCAGCAGTTTACCCAAATGGACAGGGGGCAGGCAGTACTTC.

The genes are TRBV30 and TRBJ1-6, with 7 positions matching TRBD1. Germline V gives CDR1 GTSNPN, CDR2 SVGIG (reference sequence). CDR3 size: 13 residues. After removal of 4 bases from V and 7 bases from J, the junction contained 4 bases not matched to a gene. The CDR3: CAWKGAGNSPLHF. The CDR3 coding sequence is TGTGCCTGGAAGGGGGCCGGGAATTCACCCCTCCACTTT.

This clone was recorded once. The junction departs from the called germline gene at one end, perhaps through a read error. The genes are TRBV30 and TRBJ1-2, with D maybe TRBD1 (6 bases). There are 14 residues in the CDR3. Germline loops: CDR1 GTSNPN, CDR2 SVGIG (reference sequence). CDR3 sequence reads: CAWNRGGRHYGYPF. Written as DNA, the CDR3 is TGTGCCTGGAACCGGGGGGGCAGGCACTATGGCTACCCCTTC. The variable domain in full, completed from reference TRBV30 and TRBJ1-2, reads SQTIHQWPATLVQPVGSPLSLECTVEGTSNPNLYWYRQAAGRGLQLLFYSVGIGQISSEVPQNLSASRPQDRQFILSSKKLLLSDSGFYLCAWNRGGRHYGYPFGSGTRLTVV.

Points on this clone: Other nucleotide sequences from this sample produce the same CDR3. CDR3 DNA sequence: TGTGCCAGCAGCCACGGACAGAACTATGGCTACACCTTC. Translating it yields CASSHGQNYGYTF. The chain is built from TRBV7-9 and TRBJ1-2; tentative D call: TRBD1 (6 bases). This CDR3 spans 13 amino acids. Germline assignment: CDR1 SEHNR and CDR2 FQNEAQ (reference sequence). The V gene lost 5 bases and the J gene lost 2 bases, with 9 bases spanning the gap.

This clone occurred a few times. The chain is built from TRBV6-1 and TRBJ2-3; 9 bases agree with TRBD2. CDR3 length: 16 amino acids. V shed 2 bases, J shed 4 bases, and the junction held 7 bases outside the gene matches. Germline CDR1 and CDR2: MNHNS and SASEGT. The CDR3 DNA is TGTGCCAGCAGTGAATTCGCGGGAGGGCCGGCAGATACGCAGTATTTT. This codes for CASSEFAGGPADTQYF.

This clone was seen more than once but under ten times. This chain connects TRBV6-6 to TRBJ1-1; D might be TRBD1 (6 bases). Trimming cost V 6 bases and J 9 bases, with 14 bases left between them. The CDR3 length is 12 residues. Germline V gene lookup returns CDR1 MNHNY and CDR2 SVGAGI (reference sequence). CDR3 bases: TGTGCCAGCAGACTAACAGGGCCTCAAGCTTTCTTT. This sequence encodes CASRLTGPQAFF.

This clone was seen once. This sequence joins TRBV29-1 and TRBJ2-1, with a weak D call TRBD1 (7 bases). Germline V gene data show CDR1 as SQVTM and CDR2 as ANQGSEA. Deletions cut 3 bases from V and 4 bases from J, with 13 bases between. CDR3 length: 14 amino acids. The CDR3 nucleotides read TGCAGCGTTGATGGAGGGACAGAATACAATGAGCAGTTCTTC. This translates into CSVDGGTEYNEQFF.

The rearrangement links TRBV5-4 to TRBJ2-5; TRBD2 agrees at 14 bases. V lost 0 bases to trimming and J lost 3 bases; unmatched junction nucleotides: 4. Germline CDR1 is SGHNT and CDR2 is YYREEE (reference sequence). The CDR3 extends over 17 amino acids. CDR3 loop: CASSLALGLAGEETQYF. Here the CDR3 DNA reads TGTGCCAGCAGCTTGGCCTTGGGACTAGCGGGAGAAGAGACCCAGTACTTC.

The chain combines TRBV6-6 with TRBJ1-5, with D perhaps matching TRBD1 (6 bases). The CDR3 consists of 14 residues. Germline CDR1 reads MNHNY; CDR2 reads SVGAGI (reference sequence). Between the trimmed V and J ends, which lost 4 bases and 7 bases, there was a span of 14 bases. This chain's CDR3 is CASSLQGRGQPQHF. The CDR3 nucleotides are TGTGCCAGCAGTTTACAGGGTAGGGGCCAGCCCCAGCATTTT.

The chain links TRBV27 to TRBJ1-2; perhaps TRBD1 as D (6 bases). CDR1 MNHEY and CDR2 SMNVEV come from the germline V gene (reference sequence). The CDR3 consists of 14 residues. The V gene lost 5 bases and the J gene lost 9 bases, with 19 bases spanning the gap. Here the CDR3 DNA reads TGTGCCAGCAGTACCCGGGAACAGGGAAAGAGCTACACCTTC. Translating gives CASSTREQGKSYTF.

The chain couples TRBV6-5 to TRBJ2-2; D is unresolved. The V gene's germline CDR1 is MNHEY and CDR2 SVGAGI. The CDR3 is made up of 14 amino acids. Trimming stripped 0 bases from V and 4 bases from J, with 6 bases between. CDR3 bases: TGTGCCAGCAGTTACTCGACAAGCACCGGGGAGCTGTTTTTT. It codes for CASSYSTSTGELFF.

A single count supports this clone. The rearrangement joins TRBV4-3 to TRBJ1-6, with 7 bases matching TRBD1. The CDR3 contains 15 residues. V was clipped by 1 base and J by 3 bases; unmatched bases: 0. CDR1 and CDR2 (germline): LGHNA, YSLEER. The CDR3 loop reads CASSQGTGYNSPLHF. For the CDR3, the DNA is TGCGCCAGCAGCCAAGGGACAGGCTATAATTCACCCCTCCACTTT.

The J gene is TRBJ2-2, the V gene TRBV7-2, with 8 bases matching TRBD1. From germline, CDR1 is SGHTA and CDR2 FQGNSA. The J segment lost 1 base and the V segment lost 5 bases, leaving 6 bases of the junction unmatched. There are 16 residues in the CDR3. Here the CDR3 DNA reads TGTGCCAGCAGCACGCGGACAGGGAAGAACACCGGGGAGCTGTTTTTT. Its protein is CASSTRTGKNTGELFF.

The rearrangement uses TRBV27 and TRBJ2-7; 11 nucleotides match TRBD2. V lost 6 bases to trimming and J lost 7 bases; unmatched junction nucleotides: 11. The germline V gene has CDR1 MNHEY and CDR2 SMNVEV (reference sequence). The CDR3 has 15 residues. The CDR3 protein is CASRLAGGPHREQYF. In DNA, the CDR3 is TGTGCCAGCAGGCTAGCGGGAGGCCCGCACCGGGAGCAGTACTTC.

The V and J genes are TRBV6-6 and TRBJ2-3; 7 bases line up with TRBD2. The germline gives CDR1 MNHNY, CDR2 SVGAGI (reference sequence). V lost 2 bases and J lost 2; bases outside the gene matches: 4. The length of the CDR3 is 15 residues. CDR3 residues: CASSYGLAATDTQYF. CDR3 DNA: TGTGCCAGCAGTTACGGGCTAGCGGCCACAGATACGCAGTATTTT.

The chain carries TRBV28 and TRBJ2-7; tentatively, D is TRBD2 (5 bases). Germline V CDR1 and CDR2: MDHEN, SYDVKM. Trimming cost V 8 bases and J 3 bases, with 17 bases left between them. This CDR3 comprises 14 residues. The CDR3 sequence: CASRPRGQNYEQYF. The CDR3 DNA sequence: TGTGCCAGCCGACCCCGAGGGCAGAACTACGAGCAGTACTTC.

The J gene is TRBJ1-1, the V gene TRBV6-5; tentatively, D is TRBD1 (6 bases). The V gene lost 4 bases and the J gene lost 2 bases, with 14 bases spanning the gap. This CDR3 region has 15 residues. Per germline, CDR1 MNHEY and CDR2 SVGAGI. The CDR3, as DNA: TGTGCCAGCAGTTCGCGGGGGGCCAGCAACACTGAAGCTTTCTTT. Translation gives CASSSRGASNTEAFF.

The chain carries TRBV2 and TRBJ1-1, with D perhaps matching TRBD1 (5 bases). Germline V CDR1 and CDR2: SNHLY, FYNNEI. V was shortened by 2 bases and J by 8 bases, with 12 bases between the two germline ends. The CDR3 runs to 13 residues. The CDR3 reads CASSETRQGEAFF. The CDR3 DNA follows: TGTGCCAGCAGTGAAACCCGCCAGGGAGAAGCTTTCTTT.

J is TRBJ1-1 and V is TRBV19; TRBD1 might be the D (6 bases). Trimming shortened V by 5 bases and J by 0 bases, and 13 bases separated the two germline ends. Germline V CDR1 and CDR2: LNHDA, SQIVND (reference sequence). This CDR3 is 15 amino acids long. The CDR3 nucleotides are TGTGCCAGTAGTGCCCGACAGGAGATGAACACTGAAGCTTTCTTT. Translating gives CASSARQEMNTEAFF. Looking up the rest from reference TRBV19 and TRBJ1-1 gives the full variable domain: DGGITQSPKYLFRKEGQNVTLSCEQNLNHDAMYWYRQDPGQGLRLIYYSQIVNDFQKGDIAEGYSVSREKKESFPLTVTSAQKNPTAFYLCASSARQEMNTEAFFGQGTRLTVV.

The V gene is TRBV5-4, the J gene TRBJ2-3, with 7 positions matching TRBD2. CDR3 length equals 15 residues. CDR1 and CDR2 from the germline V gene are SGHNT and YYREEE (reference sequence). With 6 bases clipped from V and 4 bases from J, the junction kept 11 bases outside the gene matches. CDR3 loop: CASTRAGRDSDTQYF. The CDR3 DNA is TGTGCCAGCACCCGAGCGGGGAGAGATTCAGATACGCAGTATTTT.

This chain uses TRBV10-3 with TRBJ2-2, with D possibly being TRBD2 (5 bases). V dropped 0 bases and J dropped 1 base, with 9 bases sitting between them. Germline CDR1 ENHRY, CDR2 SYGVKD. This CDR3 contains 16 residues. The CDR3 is CAISESPSGNTGELFF. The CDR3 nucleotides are TGTGCCATCAGTGAGTCGCCAAGCGGGAACACCGGGGAGCTGTTTTTT.

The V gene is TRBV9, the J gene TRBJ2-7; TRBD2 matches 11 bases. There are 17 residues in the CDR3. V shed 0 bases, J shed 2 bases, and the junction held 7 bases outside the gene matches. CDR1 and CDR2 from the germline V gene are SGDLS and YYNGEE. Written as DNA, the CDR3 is TGTGCCAGCAGCGTAGGGGTCGGACTAGCGGGTCCCTACGAGCAGTACTTC. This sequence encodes CASSVGVGLAGPYEQYF. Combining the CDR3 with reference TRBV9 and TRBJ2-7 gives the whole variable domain DSGVTQTPKHLITATGQRVTLRCSPRSGDLSVYWYQQSLDQGLQFLIQYYNGEERAKGNILERFSAQQFPDLHSELNLSSLELGDSALYFCASSVGVGLAGPYEQYFGPGTRLTVT.

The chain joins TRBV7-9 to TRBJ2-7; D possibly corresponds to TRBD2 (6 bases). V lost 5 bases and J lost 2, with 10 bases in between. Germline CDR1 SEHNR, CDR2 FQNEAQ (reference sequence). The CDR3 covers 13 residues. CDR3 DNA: TGTGCCAGCAGCCTGGGGGAGGCCTACGAGCAGTACGTC. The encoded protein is CASSLGEAYEQYV.

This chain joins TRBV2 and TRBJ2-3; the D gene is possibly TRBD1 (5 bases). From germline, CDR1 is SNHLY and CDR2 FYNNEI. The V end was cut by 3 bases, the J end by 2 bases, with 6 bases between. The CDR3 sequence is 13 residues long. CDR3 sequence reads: CASSEGLTDTQYF. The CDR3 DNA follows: TGTGCCAGCAGTGAGGGGCTCACAGATACGCAGTATTTT. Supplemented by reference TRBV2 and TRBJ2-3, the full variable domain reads EPEVTQTPSHQVTQMGQEVILRCVPISNHLYFYWYRQILGQKVEFLVSFYNNEISEKSEIFDDQFSVERPDGSNFTLKIRSTKLEDSAMYFCASSEGLTDTQYFGPGTRLTVL.

The CDR3 DNA is TGTGCCAGCAGCGTAGGGGGGACAGGGATGAACACTGAAGCTTTCTTT. It yields the protein CASSVGGTGMNTEAFF. This chain joins TRBV9 and TRBJ1-1; 9 bases map to TRBD1. V lost 0 bases, J lost 0 bases, and 3 bases stayed unmatched. Germline CDR1 is SGDLS and CDR2 is YYNGEE. This CDR3 has 16 residues.

The CDR3 loop is CASSLVERTTNEKLFF. CDR3 nucleotide sequence: TGTGCCAGCAGTTTAGTGGAGAGAACAACTAATGAAAAACTGTTTTTT. J is TRBJ1-4 and V is TRBV28, with D uncertain. The CDR3 sequence is 16 residues long. Germline CDR1 and CDR2: MDHEN and SYDVKM. Deletions cut 2 bases from V and 0 bases from J, with 10 bases between.